This T cell receptor (beta chain) was found in a study of cytomegalovirus exposure and HLA in healthy donors. The PCR contained 60 Vbeta and 13 Jbeta primers. TCRdb's table, derived via immunoSEQ multiplex PCR, lists solely in-frame clones and lacks some. The sample comprises around 150,000 clones, 88% of which are singletons, and roughly 0.5% rests with the top ten. For this clone: Antigen specificity is unknown.

Whole-study results and caveats: CMV serostatus was the sole immune exposure data available.

The CDR3 consists of 14 residues. Trimming removed 6 bases from V and 3 bases from J, with 15 bases in between. Germline lookup yields CDR1 SGHNT and CDR2 YENEEA. Sequencing was carried out using PBMCs. The chain has TRBV11-3 and TRBJ2-7; D call uncertain. The sequence came from a woman aged 40 to 50 in good health and CMV-seronegative. CDR3 protein: CASRPNHDSYEQYF. The CDR3 region has the DNA TGTGCCAGCAGGCCTAATCATGATAGCTACGAGCAGTACTTC. The whole variable domain, filled in from reference TRBV11-3 and TRBJ2-7, reads EAGVVQSPRYKIIEKKQPVAFWCNPISGHNTLYWYLQNLGQGPELLIRYENEEAVDDSQLPKDRFSAERLKGVDSTLKIQPAELGDSAVYLCASRPNHDSYEQYFGPGTRLTVT.